This section outlines one T cell receptor beta chain sequence together with its context. What it recognizes is unknown. These data originate in a study of cytomegalovirus exposure and HLA in healthy donors. Study-level results: V segments that were indistinguishable, TRBV6-2 and TRBV6-3 among them, were omitted from analysis. CMV serostatus stood as the only immune exposure information on hand. There were some public TCRs occurring in many donors, but most TCR sequences were rare.

PCR was performed using 60 Vbeta and 13 Jbeta primers. Repertoires were generated with immunoSEQ multiplex PCR, while TCRdb's copy carries only in-frame clones and drops some. The sample carries tens of thousands of clones, around 82% recorded once. Deletions cut 1 base from V and 2 bases from J, with 6 bases between. Germline V gene data show CDR1 as SGHRS and CDR2 as YFSETQ. This CDR3 is 13 amino acids long. This chain joins TRBV5-1 and TRBJ1-1; no clear D. This TCR was recovered from a man between 18 and 35 years old in good health and CMV-seropositive. Sample: PBMCs. CDR3 coding DNA: TGCGCCAGCAGCTTGACAGCTAACACTGAAGCTTTCTTT. Translated: CASSLTANTEAFF.